The 19 T cell receptor beta chains below were found in one sample sequenced in a study of T cell responses to AZD1222 COVID-19 vaccine. TCRdb's copy holds only in-frame clones and misses some; the assay was immunoSEQ multiplex PCR. The sample holds around 180,000 clones, about nine tenths seen once. The sample was peripheral blood, taken on day 0 of AZD1222 vaccination. The receptor set was obtained from an adult in good health.

This rearrangement joins TRBV23-1 to TRBJ1-6; no reliable D call. TRBV23-1 is recorded as an ORF, its role being uncertain. V was cut by 3 bases and J by 3 bases, with 12 bases left in between. This CDR3 comprises 16 residues. CDR3 in amino acids: CASSHHPGLYNSPLHF. For the CDR3, the DNA is TGCGCCAGCAGTCATCACCCGGGCCTCTATAATTCACCCCTCCACTTT.

J is TRBJ1-2 and V is TRBV5-1, with 7 bases aligning to TRBD1. This CDR3 contains 16 residues. Germline CDR1 and CDR2: SGHRS and YFSETQ. V shed 5 bases, J shed 4 bases, and the junction held 14 bases outside the gene matches. CDR3 sequence reads: CASSHPGQSRSYGYTF. CDR3 sequence (DNA): TGCGCCAGCAGTCACCCGGGACAGAGTCGAAGCTATGGCTACACCTTC.

The gene calls are TRBV3-1 (or the pseudogene TRBV3-2) and TRBJ1-1; maybe TRBD1 (5 bases). V was cut by 4 bases and J by 7 bases, with 22 bases left in between. Germline CDR1 reads LGHDT; CDR2 reads YNNKEL (reference sequence). This CDR3 spans 16 amino acids. The CDR3: CASSPSGSGPGDEAFF. The DNA for the CDR3 is TGTGCCAGCAGCCCGAGTGGTTCAGGGCCTGGTGATGAAGCTTTCTTT.

This chain joins TRBV5-1 and TRBJ2-1; TRBD1 matches 9 bases. Unmatched junction bases numbered 8, after V lost 4 bases and J lost 6 bases. CDR3 size: 15 residues. Per the germline V gene, CDR1 is SGHRS and CDR2 is YFSETQ. Here the CDR3 reads CASSPGQGIRNEQFF. CDR3 nucleotides: TGCGCCAGCAGCCCGGGACAGGGTATCCGCAATGAGCAGTTCTTC.

The chain has TRBV7-9 and TRBJ1-3; 8 bases agree with TRBD1. Trimming took 1 base from V and 7 from J; bases not matched to a gene: 3. CDR3 length equals 14 residues. Per germline, CDR1 SEHNR and CDR2 FQNEAQ (reference sequence). The CDR3, as DNA: TGTGCCAGCAGCTTAGGGACAGGGAGCAACACCATATATTTT. Its protein product is CASSLGTGSNTIYF.

The chain employs TRBV19 and TRBJ2-3; D not resolved. The CDR3 runs 14 residues. Trimming left V 7 bases short and J 5 bases short, with 16 bases between. The V gene's germline CDR1 is LNHDA and CDR2 SQIVND (reference sequence). The CDR3 region is CASTPTTYLDTQYF. In DNA, the CDR3 is TGTGCCAGTACGCCCACAACGTATTTAGATACGCAGTATTTT.

The rearrangement links TRBV5-1 to TRBJ1-4, with TRBD1 matching 8 bases. Trimming removed 3 bases from V and 3 bases from J; junction bases left unmatched: 10. This CDR3 contains 17 residues. Germline CDR1 SGHRS, CDR2 YFSETQ. The CDR3 protein is CASSWNRGVTPNEKLFF. The CDR3 DNA sequence: TGCGCCAGCAGCTGGAACAGGGGGGTTACTCCTAATGAAAAACTGTTTTTT.

The chain couples TRBV7-2 to TRBJ1-4, with no clear D. Trimming stripped 5 bases from V and 4 bases from J, with 14 bases between. Germline CDR1 SGHTA, CDR2 FQGNSA. The CDR3 runs 15 residues. The CDR3 region has the DNA TGTGCCAGCAGCGTATACCCGAATGGTAATGAAAAACTGTTTTTT. It specifies CASSVYPNGNEKLFF.

The CDR3 loop reads CASSINAGDRYEQFF. DNA for the CDR3: TGTGCCAGTAGTATTAACGCGGGAGATCGGTATGAGCAGTTCTTC. The genes are TRBV19 and TRBJ2-1, with 7 bases lining up with TRBD2. V trimming: 3 bases; J trimming: 8 bases; junction bases outside the gene matches: 10. The CDR3 loop spans 15 amino acids. Germline assignment: CDR1 LNHDA and CDR2 SQIVND (reference sequence).

The chain combines TRBV5-1 with TRBJ1-1; D gene uncertain. CDR1 and CDR2 (germline): SGHRS, YFSETQ. The CDR3 consists of 14 residues. V dropped 1 base and J dropped 3 bases, with 10 bases sitting between them. The CDR3 sequence: CASSLPGRDTEAFF. In DNA form, the CDR3 reads TGCGCCAGCAGCTTGCCAGGTAGGGACACTGAAGCTTTCTTT. Filled out from reference TRBV5-1 and TRBJ1-1, the complete variable domain reads KAGVTQTPRYLIKTRGQQVTLSCSPISGHRSVSWYQQTPGQGLQFLFEYFSETQRNKGNFPGRFSGRQFSNSRSEMNVSTLELGDSALYLCASSLPGRDTEAFFGQGTRLTVV.

The chain employs TRBV5-6 and TRBJ2-7; 10 nucleotides align to TRBD1. CDR3 length: 15 amino acids. V shed 2 bases and J 2 bases; nucleotides not matched to a gene: 4. Germline CDR1 SGHDT, CDR2 YYEEEE. The CDR3: CASSFWDRGPYEQYF. CDR3 nucleotides: TGTGCCAGCAGCTTTTGGGACAGGGGTCCCTACGAGCAGTACTTC.

This clone has just a few counts. The chain joins TRBV5-1 to TRBJ1-4; D unresolved. V was trimmed by 0 bases and J by 7 bases, leaving 16 bases between them. The germline V gene has CDR1 SGHRS and CDR2 YFSETQ. The CDR3 is 16 amino acids. The CDR3 DNA sequence: TGCGCCAGCAGCTTGGGCTACCGGGCGGGCGGTGAAAAACTGTTTTTT. Translating gives CASSLGYRAGGEKLFF.

There are a few counts of this clone. The chain joins TRBV19 to TRBJ1-4; 7 bases map to TRBD1. Germline V gene data show CDR1 as LNHDA and CDR2 as SQIVND (reference sequence). The length of the CDR3 is 13 residues. V gave up 7 bases and J gave up 4 bases; unmatched junction bases: 3. CDR3 in amino acids: CASKNRGNEKLFF. CDR3 DNA sequence: TGTGCCAGTAAAAACAGGGGTAATGAAAAACTGTTTTTT.

This chain uses TRBV19 with TRBJ2-5; D ambiguous. There are 17 residues in the CDR3. Trimming stripped 8 bases from V and 4 bases from J, with 26 bases between. Germline V gene sequence: CDR1 LNHDA, CDR2 SQIVND (reference sequence). Here the CDR3 reads CASQPTRSDEGRETQYF. Here the CDR3 DNA reads TGTGCCAGTCAACCCACACGCTCGGACGAAGGGCGAGAGACCCAGTACTTC.

This chain connects TRBV28 to TRBJ2-1; tentative D call: TRBD2 (7 bases). The CDR3 length is 16 residues. The V and J ends lost 8 bases and 6 bases respectively, with 23 bases between them. The germline V gene encodes CDR1 MDHEN and CDR2 SYDVKM. The CDR3 DNA is TGTGCCAGCCCACCCCCCGGGGGGCGGCGGTTCAATGAGCAGTTCTTC. Protein: CASPPPGGRRFNEQFF.

This clone occurred a few times. The chain is built from TRBV5-5 and TRBJ1-1; D gene uncertain. The CDR3 covers 14 residues. V shed 1 base and J shed 1 base, with 8 bases lying between them. CDR1 is SGHKS and CDR2 is YYEKEE in the germline V gene (reference sequence). Here the CDR3 reads CASSLSGRNTEAFF. The CDR3 nucleotides are TGTGCCAGCAGCTTGTCAGGCAGGAACACTGAAGCTTTCTTT.

The chain combines TRBV5-6 with TRBJ1-2; D might be TRBD1 (5 bases). This CDR3 is built from 15 residues. Germline V gene data show CDR1 as SGHDT and CDR2 as YYEEEE. Trimming took 0 bases from V and 0 from J, leaving 9 bases between them. CDR3 DNA sequence: TGTGCCAGCAGCTTGGTCCGGACAACTAACTATGGCTACACCTTC. The encoded protein is CASSLVRTTNYGYTF.

The chain joins TRBV21-1 to TRBJ1-5; TRBD1, the D gene given by the table, was not confirmed from the DNA. TRBV21-1 is a pseudogene segment. The CDR3 contains 19 residues. The CDR3 loop is CASSKAPDREKLSNQPQHF. CDR3 nucleotides: TGTGCCAGCAGCAAAGCGCCGGACAGAGAGAAATTGAGCAATCAGCCCCAGCATTTT.

The J gene is TRBJ2-5, the V gene TRBV4-2, with 7 bases matching TRBD2. The germline gives CDR1 LGHNA, CDR2 YNFKEQ. This CDR3 spans 16 amino acids. Unmatched junction bases numbered 6, after V lost 0 bases and J lost 2 bases. The CDR3 DNA follows: TGTGCCAGCAGCCAAGACCCGGGGAGGGGACAAGAGACCCAGTACTTC. Its translation is CASSQDPGRGQETQYF.